Each of the 20 T cell receptor beta chains below was sequenced from the same sample in a study of blood T cell repertoires in COVID-19 (dated by TCRdb to the early 2020s). The library was made by the immunoSEQ multiplex PCR assay. Drawn from immuneACCESS, this table holds only the in-frame rearrangements with V and J called that TCRdb kept. Clones are partly lost; checked studies trace under half to an unresolved V gene and leave the rest unexplained. The sample table records roughly 34,000 clones; 75% of these occur just once. Under 15% of the sample lies in the top ten. Sequencing was performed on peripheral blood. These receptors all stem from a man aged 80 or over with active or convalescent COVID-19.

The chain has TRBV9 and TRBJ1-2; D gene unclear. The CDR3 has 16 residues. Germline V gene lookup returns CDR1 SGDLS and CDR2 YYNGEE. Trimming left V 4 bases short and J 3 bases short, with 19 bases between. CDR3 protein: CASSPRLGSHHYGYTF. The CDR3 DNA reads TGTGCCAGCAGCCCCAGGTTGGGCAGCCACCACTATGGCTACACCTTC.

V is TRBV25-1 and J is TRBJ1-6; TRBD1 agrees at 7 bases. After removal of 4 bases from V and 9 bases from J, the junction contained 6 bases not matched to a gene. Germline loops: CDR1 MGHDK, CDR2 SYGVNS. This CDR3 has 14 amino acids. CDR3 sequence (DNA): TGTGCCAGCAGTGGACAGGGCTTTACTTCACCCCTCCACTTT. Protein product: CASSGQGFTSPLHF.

This chain links TRBV5-1 with TRBJ2-1; 10 bases align to TRBD2. V shed 2 bases and J 2 bases; nucleotides not matched to a gene: 1. The CDR3 contains 15 residues. Germline CDR1 SGHRS, CDR2 YFSETQ. CDR3 region: CASSLTSGTYNEQFF. For the CDR3, the DNA is TGCGCCAGCAGCTTAACTAGCGGGACCTACAATGAGCAGTTCTTC.

The sample holds one count of this clone. This rearrangement joins TRBV30 to TRBJ1-4, with 8 positions matching TRBD1. This CDR3 has 16 residues. Germline trimming cut 3 bases from V and 7 bases from J; bases unmatched to any gene: 13. From germline, CDR1 is GTSNPN and CDR2 SVGIG (reference sequence). The CDR3 nucleotides are TGTGCCTGGAGGAATACTACGGGAACAGGGGGTGAAAAACTGTTTTTT. This translates into CAWRNTTGTGGEKLFF.

This clone was recorded once. The genes are TRBV6-6 and TRBJ2-3; 11 nucleotides match TRBD2. V shed 5 bases and J 0 bases; nucleotides not matched to a gene: 7. The CDR3 runs 17 residues. Germline V gene lookup returns CDR1 MNHNY and CDR2 SVGAGI (reference sequence). As DNA, the CDR3 is TGTGCCAGCAGTCCAGCGAGGACTAGCGGGAGCACAGATACGCAGTATTTT. This encodes CASSPARTSGSTDTQYF.

The chain has TRBV5-1 and TRBJ1-1, with D perhaps matching TRBD1 (5 bases). The CDR3 extends over 14 amino acids. V was cut by 4 bases and J by 1 base, with 11 bases left in between. Germline CDR1 and CDR2: SGHRS and YFSETQ. This chain's CDR3 is CASSKDNSNTEAFF. In nucleotides, the CDR3 is TGCGCCAGCAGCAAGGACAACTCGAACACTGAAGCTTTCTTT.

This chain connects TRBV4-3 to TRBJ2-7; weak D call: TRBD2 (6 bases). Germline V gene data show CDR1 as LGHNA and CDR2 as YSLEER. Trimming pared 0 bases from V and 3 bases from J, leaving 12 bases between. The CDR3 has 15 residues. CDR3 bases: TGCGCCAGCAGCCAAGATGTCCGGAGGGGCTACGAGCAGTACTTC. It yields the protein CASSQDVRRGYEQYF.

The chain is built from TRBV5-1 and TRBJ2-5; 7 nucleotides align to TRBD1. The CDR3 extends over 17 amino acids. Germline CDR1 is SGHRS and CDR2 is YFSETQ. The trim removed 0 bases at V and 0 bases at J, leaving 8 bases unmatched. CDR3 in DNA: TGCGCCAGCAGCTTGGGGCCCACGGGACAGAACCAAGAGACCCAGTACTTC. The encoded protein is CASSLGPTGQNQETQYF.

This sequence joins TRBV28 and TRBJ1-3; 7 nucleotides agree with TRBD1. Germline CDR1 and CDR2: MDHEN and SYDVKM. V dropped 5 bases and J dropped 4; count of bases not matched to a gene: 5. CDR3 size: 14 residues. CDR3 nucleotide sequence: TGTGCCAGCAGTCTTGGACAGGCCGGAAACACCATATATTTT. This translates into CASSLGQAGNTIYF. Drawing the rest from reference TRBV28 and TRBJ1-3, the complete variable domain is DVKVTQSSRYLVKRTGEKVFLECVQDMDHENMFWYRQDPGLGLRLIYFSYDVKMKEKGDIPEGYSVSREKKERFSLILESASTNQTSMYLCASSLGQAGNTIYFGEGSWLTVV.

This rearrangement joins TRBV6-1 to TRBJ1-2; 9 bases match TRBD1. This CDR3 is built from 16 residues. V trimming: 4 bases; J trimming: 7 bases; junction bases outside the gene matches: 13. Germline assignment: CDR1 MNHNS and CDR2 SASEGT. CDR3 in DNA: TGTGCCAGCAGTGCCGGGACAGGGCTGTTCGTCTCTGGCTACACCTTC. Translated: CASSAGTGLFVSGYTF.

The gene calls are TRBV11-2 and TRBJ1-6; 9 nucleotides match TRBD1. The trim removed 4 bases at V and 8 bases at J, leaving 3 bases unmatched. From germline, CDR1 is SGHAT and CDR2 FQNNGV. The CDR3 has 14 amino acids. The CDR3 spells CASSSQGAYSPLHF. As DNA, the CDR3 is TGTGCCAGCAGCTCACAGGGGGCTTATTCACCCCTCCACTTT.

This clone has only one observation. A much larger clone differs by one base, so this may be a read error. The same CDR3 also results from other DNA sequences found in this sample. The V and J genes are TRBV28 and TRBJ2-7, with unresolved D. Trimming left V 5 bases short and J 0 bases short, with 8 bases between. There are 13 residues in the CDR3. Germline CDR1 MDHEN, CDR2 SYDVKM. CDR3 bases: TGTGCCAGCAGTCCGCCCGGCTCCTACGAGCAGTACTTC. This gives the protein CASSPPGSYEQYF.

J is TRBJ1-1 and V is TRBV18; TRBD1 matches at 8 bases. Germline CDR1 reads KGHSH; CDR2 reads LQKENI. The CDR3 has 14 amino acids. V gave up 3 bases and J gave up 8 bases; unmatched junction bases: 8. CDR3 sequence: CASSPSTGDYEAFF. As DNA, the CDR3 is TGTGCCAGCTCACCGTCGACAGGGGATTACGAAGCTTTCTTT.

The V gene is TRBV11-2, the J gene TRBJ1-4, with unresolved D. This CDR3 contains 13 residues. Trimming took off 5 bases at V and 4 bases at J, with 8 bases between the two ends. The germline V gene has CDR1 SGHAT and CDR2 FQNNGV. For the CDR3, the DNA is TGTGCCAGCAGCGCGGCCCTTAATGAAAAACTGTTTTTT. Residues: CASSAALNEKLFF. Full variable domain (rest looked up from reference TRBV11-2 and TRBJ1-4): EAGVAQSPRYKIIEKRQSVAFWCNPISGHATLYWYQQILGQGPKLLIQFQNNGVVDDSQLPKDRFSAERLKGVDSTLKIQPAKLEDSAVYLCASSAALNEKLFFGSGTQLSVL.

This clone was detected a few times. CDR3 sequence reads: CASSLEDREYTEAFF. The DNA for the CDR3 is TGTGCCAGCAGCTTAGAGGACAGGGAATACACTGAAGCTTTCTTT. This chain links TRBV11-3 with TRBJ1-1, with 8 positions matching TRBD1. Germline assignment: CDR1 SGHNT and CDR2 YENEEA. V lost 0 bases and J lost 3; bases outside the gene matches: 3. The CDR3 sequence is 15 residues long.

The chain employs TRBV12-3 or TRBV12-4 and TRBJ1-1, with D unclear. CDR3 length: 13 amino acids. The ends were cut back, 3 bases at V and 0 bases at J, with 5 bases in the middle. This chain's CDR3 is CASSFSVNTEAFF. CDR3 nucleotides: TGTGCCAGCAGTTTTTCGGTGAACACTGAAGCTTTCTTT.

The J gene is TRBJ1-5, the V gene TRBV28; weak D call: TRBD1 (5 bases). V shed 2 bases and J shed 4 bases, with 9 bases lying between them. Germline-derived CDR1 and CDR2 are MDHEN and SYDVKM. CDR3 size: 14 residues. CDR3 coding DNA: TGTGCCAGCAGTTTAGCGGGGGGAAATCAGCCCCAGCATTTT. It yields the protein CASSLAGGNQPQHF.

The V and J genes are TRBV10-3 and TRBJ2-3; 12 bases align to TRBD2. The V gene end was trimmed by 9 bases and the J gene end by 4 bases; junction bases not matched to a gene: 2. Germline V gene lookup returns CDR1 ENHRY and CDR2 SYGVKD. The CDR3 covers 13 residues. The CDR3 sequence: CAIGTSGPDTQYF. The CDR3 DNA is TGTGCCATTGGGACTAGCGGGCCAGATACGCAGTATTTT.

V usage is TRBV28 and J usage is TRBJ2-1; possible D gene TRBD1, 5 bases. Trimming shortened V by 3 bases and J by 5 bases, and 14 bases separated the two germline ends. The CDR3 contains 15 residues. Germline V gene lookup returns CDR1 MDHEN and CDR2 SYDVKM. CDR3 DNA: TGTGCCAGCAGTTTTTTGCCAGGGTCTGACAATGAGCAGTTCTTC. This gives the protein CASSFLPGSDNEQFF. Variable domain in full (rest from reference TRBV28 and TRBJ2-1): DVKVTQSSRYLVKRTGEKVFLECVQDMDHENMFWYRQDPGLGLRLIYFSYDVKMKEKGDIPEGYSVSREKKERFSLILESASTNQTSMYLCASSFLPGSDNEQFFGPGTRLTVL.

V is TRBV6-1 and J is TRBJ1-1, with D unresolved. V lost 3 bases, J lost 3 bases, and 11 bases lay in between. CDR3 size: 14 residues. Per germline, CDR1 MNHNS and CDR2 SASEGT. DNA for the CDR3: TGTGCCAGCAGTGACCATAACCGAGACACTGAAGCTTTCTTT. The encoded protein is CASSDHNRDTEAFF.